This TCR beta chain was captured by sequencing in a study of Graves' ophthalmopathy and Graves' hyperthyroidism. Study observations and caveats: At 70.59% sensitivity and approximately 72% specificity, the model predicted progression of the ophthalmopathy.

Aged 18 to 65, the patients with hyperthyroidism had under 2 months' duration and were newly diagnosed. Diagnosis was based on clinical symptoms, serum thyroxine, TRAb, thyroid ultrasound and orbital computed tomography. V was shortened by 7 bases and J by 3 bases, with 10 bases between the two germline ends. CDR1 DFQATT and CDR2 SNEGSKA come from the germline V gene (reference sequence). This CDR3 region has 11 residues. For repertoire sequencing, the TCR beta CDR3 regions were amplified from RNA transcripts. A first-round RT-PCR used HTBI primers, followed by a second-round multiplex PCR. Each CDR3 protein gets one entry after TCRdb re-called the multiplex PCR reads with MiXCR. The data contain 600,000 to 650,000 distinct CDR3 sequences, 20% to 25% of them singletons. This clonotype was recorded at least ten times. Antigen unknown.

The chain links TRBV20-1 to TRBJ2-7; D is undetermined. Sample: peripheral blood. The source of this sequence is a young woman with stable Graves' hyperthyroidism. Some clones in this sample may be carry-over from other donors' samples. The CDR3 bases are TGCAGTGGTGAGGAGAACTACGAGCAGTACTTC. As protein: CSGEENYEQYF.